This T cell receptor (beta chain) was profiled in a study of blood T cell repertoires in COVID-19. Study-level background: Sites across the United States, Italy and Spain contributed samples from acute and convalescent COVID-19. The cDNA or gDNA used as material had been derived from T cells, B-cell-depleted T cells, or PBMCs.

In the authors' workflow: By means of reference gene primer amplification, nucleated cell counts were estimated. The table came from immunoSEQ multiplex PCR; TCRdb's copy has only in-frame clones and leaves some out. V, J and clone size are taken as reported in that table, and D and trimming were inferred from the DNA itself. The sample records about 130,000 clones, about 79% being singletons. This CDR3 region has 18 residues. Trimming cost V 1 base and J 0 bases, with 18 bases left between them. Per germline, CDR1 LGHDT and CDR2 YNNKEL (reference sequence). This receptor was taken from a woman between 50 and 59 years old with acute or convalescent COVID-19. The chain is built from TRBV3-1 (or the pseudogene TRBV3-2) and TRBJ1-1; D gene ambiguous. The sequenced sample was peripheral blood. CDR3 amino acids: CASSQGRGRGFMNTEAFF. CDR3 in DNA: TGTGCCAGCAGCCAAGGGCGAGGGCGCGGGTTCATGAACACTGAAGCTTTCTTT.